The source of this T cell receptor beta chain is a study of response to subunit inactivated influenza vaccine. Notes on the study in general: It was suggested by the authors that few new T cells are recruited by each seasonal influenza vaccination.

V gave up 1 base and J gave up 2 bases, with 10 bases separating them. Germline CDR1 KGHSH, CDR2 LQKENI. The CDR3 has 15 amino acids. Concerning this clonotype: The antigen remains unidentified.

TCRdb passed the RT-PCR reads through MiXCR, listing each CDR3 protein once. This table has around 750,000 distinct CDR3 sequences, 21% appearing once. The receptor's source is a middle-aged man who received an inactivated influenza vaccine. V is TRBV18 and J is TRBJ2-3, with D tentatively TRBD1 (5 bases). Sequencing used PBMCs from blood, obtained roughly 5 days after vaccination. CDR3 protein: CASSPQGVVTDTQYF. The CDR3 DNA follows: TGTGCCAGCTCACCACAAGGGGTAGTCACAGATACGCAGTATTTT.